This T cell receptor beta chain was observed in a study of post-analysis software for immune sequencing data. The wider study: Disease courses included relapsing-remitting, secondary progressive and progressive-relapsing multiple sclerosis. General study results and limits: People with multiple sclerosis had a significantly lower normalized Chao1 diversity than controls did. Roughly five TRBV segments occurring more often in patients than controls included TRBV5-6, TRBV5-1 and TRBV20-1. Co-batched samples clustered tightly together by F measure.

Prepared libraries of TCR beta cDNA carried unique molecular identifiers. T cells numbering roughly 0.9 to 11 million gave rise to roughly 0.5 million cDNA molecules. TCRdb re-called the PCR reads with MiXCR, one entry per CDR3 protein. The sample contains fewer than 900,000 distinct CDR3 sequences, about 45% of which appear only once. Trimming removed 7 bases at V and 2 bases at J, with 10 bases between. Germline V CDR1 and CDR2: MGHRA, YSYEKL. CDR3 length equals 13 residues. In the case of this clonotype: Its antigen is undetermined.

The source material was blood. The J gene is TRBJ2-3, the V gene TRBV4-1; D may correspond to TRBD1 or TRBD2 (5 bases each). The source is a girl aged 10-17 years with multiple sclerosis. DNA of the CDR3: TGCGCCAGCATGGACGGGGCCACAGATACGCAGTATTTT. Encoded protein: CASMDGATDTQYF.